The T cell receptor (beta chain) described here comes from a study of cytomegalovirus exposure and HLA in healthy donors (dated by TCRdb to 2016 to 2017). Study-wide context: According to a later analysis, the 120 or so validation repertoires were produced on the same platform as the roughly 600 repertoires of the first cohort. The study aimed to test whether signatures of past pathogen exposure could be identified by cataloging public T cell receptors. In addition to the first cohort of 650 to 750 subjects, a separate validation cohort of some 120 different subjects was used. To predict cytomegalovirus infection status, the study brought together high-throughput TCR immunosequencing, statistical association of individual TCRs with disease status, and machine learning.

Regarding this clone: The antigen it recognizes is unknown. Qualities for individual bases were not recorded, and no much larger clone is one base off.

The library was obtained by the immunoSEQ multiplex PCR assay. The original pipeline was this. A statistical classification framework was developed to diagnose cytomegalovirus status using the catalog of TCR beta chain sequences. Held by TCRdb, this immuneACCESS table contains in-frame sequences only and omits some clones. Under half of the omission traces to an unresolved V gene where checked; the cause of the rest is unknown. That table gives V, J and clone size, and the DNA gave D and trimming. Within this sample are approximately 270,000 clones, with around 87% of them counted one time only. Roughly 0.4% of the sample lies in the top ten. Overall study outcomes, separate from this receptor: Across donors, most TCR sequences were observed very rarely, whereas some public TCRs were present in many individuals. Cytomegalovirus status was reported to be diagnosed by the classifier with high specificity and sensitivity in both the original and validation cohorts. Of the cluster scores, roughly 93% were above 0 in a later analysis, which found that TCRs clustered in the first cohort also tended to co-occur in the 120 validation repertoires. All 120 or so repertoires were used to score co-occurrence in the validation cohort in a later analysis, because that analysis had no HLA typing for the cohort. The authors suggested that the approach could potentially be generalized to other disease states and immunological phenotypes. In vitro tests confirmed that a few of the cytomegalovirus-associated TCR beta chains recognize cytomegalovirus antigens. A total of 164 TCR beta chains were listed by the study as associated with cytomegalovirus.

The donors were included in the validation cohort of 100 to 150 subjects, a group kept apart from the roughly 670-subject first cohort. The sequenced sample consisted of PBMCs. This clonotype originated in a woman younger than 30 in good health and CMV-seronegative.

Here the CDR3 is given as CASRRSGVLAYGYTF. The nucleotide sequence reads as follows: TGTGCCAGCAGGCGGTCGGGGGTTTTGGCCTATGGCTACACCTTC. The rearrangement combines TRBV28 with TRBJ1-2, and perhaps TRBD1 as D gene, on 5 matching bases. The germline V gene encodes CDR1 MDHEN and CDR2 SYDVKM. V is cut by 6 bases and J by 4 bases, and the space between the germline ends is 18 bases. CDR3 length: 15 amino acids, cysteine to phenylalanine. Only the CDR3 DNA is retained, 45 bases long and in frame from the first base.